A single T cell receptor (beta chain) is shown here with its context. The CDR3 is 16 residues long. CDR1 and CDR2 (germline): SGHDT, YYEEEE. With 0 bases removed from V and 0 bases from J, the gap between germline ends came to 10 bases. Cells designated naive CD8 were CD45RO-negative and were positively selected for CCR7, with terminally differentiated effector memory CD45RA+ cells excluded. The data were taken from a study of shared clonotypes between healthy human individuals. Produced via immunoSEQ multiplex PCR; TCRdb's table is partial and in-frame only. The sample yields 550,000 to 650,000 clones, approximately 96% seen once.

The receptor was isolated from a woman in her twenties or thirties in good health. The chain links TRBV5-6 to TRBJ2-1; D may be TRBD2 (5 bases). Sequenced: naive CD8+ T cells sorted from blood. The CDR3 region has the DNA TGTGCCAGCAGCTTGGCCTCTGGACTCTCCTACAATGAGCAGTTCTTC. Its translation: CASSLASGLSYNEQFF.